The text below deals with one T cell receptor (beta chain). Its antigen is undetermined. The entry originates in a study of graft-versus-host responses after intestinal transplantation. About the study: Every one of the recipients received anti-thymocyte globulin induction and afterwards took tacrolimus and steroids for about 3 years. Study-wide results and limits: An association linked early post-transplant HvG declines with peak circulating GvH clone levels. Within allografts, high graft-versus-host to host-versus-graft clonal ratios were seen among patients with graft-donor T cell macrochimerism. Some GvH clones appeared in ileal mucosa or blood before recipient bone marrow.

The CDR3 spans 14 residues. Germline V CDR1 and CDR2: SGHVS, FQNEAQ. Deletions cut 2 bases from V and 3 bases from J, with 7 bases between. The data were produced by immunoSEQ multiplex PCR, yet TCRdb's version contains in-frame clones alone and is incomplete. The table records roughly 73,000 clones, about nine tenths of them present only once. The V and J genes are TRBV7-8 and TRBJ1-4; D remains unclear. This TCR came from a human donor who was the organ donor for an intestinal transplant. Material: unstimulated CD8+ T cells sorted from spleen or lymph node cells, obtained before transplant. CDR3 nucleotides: TGTGCCAGCAGCTTACACAGATCTAATGAAAAACTGTTTTTT. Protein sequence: CASSLHRSNEKLFF.